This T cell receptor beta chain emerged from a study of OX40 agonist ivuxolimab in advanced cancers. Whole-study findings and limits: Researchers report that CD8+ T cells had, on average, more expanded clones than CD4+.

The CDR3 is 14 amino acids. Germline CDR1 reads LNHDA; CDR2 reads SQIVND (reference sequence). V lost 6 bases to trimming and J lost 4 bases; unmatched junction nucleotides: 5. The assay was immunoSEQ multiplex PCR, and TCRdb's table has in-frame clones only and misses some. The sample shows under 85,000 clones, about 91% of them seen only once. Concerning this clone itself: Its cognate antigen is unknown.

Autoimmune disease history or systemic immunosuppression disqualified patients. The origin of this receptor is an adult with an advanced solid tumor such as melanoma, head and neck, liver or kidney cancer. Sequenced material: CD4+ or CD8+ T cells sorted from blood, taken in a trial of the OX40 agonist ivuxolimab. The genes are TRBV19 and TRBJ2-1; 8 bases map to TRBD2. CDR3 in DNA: TGTGCCAGTAGGGGGAGCGGGAGTTACAATGAGCAGTTCTTC. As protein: CASRGSGSYNEQFF.